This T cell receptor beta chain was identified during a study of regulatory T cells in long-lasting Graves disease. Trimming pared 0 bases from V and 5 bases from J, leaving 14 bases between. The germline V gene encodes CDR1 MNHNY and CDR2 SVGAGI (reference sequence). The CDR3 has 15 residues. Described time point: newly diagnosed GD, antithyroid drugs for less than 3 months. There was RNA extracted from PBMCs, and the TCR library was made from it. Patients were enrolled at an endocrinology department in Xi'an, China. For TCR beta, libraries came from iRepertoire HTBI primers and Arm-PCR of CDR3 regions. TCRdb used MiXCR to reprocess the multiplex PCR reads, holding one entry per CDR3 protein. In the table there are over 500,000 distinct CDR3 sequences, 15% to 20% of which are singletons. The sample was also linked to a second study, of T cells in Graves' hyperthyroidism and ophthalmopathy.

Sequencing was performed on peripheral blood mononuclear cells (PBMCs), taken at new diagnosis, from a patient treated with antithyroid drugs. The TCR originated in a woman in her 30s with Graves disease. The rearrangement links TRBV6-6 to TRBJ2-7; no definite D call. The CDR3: CASSYSTWGSHEQYF. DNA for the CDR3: TGTGCCAGCAGTTACTCGACTTGGGGATCCCACGAGCAGTACTTC.